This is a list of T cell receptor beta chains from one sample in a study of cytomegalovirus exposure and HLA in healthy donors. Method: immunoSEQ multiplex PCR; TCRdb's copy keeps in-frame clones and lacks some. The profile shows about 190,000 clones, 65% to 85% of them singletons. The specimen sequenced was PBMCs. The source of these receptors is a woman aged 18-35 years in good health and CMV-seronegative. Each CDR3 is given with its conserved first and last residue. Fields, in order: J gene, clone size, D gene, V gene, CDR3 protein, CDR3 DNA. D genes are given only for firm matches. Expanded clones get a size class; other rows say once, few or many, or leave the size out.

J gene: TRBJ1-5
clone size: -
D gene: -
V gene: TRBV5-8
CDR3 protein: CASSFWGRNNQPQHF
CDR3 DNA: TGTGCCAGCAGCTTTTGGGGGCGAAACAATCAGCCCCAGCATTTT

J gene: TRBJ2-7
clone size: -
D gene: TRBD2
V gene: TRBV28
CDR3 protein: CASIKRGRSYEQYF
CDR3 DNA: TGTGCCAGCATTAAACGCGGGAGAAGTTACGAGCAGTACTTC

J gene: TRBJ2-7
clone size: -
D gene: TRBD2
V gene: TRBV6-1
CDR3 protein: CASSWEEGLANEQYF
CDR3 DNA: TGTGCCAGCAGCTGGGAAGAGGGACTAGCAAACGAGCAGTACTTC

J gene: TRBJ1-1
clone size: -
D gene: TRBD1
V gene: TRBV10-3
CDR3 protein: CAIRETGDAEAFF
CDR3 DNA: TGTGCCATCAGGGAGACAGGGGACGCTGAAGCTTTCTTT

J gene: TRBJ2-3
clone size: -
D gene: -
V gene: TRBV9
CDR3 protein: CASSGSRAADTQYF
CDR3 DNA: TGTGCCAGCAGCGGGTCTAGAGCGGCAGATACGCAGTATTTT

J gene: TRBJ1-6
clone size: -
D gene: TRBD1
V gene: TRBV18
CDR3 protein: CASSPKDRVSDSPLHF
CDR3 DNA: TGTGCCAGCTCACCCAAAGACAGGGTTTCTGATTCACCCCTCCACTTT

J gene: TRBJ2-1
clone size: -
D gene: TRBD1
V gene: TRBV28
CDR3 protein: CASSPIPRDRVNEQFF
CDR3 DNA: TGTGCCAGCAGTCCGATCCCCCGGGACAGGGTTAATGAGCAGTTCTTC

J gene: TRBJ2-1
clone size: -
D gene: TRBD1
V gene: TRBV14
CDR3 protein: CASSQTGTGRQYNEQFF
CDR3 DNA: TGTGCCAGCAGCCAGACCGGGACAGGAAGGCAATATAATGAGCAGTTCTTC

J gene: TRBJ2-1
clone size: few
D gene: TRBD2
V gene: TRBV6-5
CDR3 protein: CASSYATSGGYNEQFF
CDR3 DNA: TGTGCCAGCAGTTACGCCACTAGCGGGGGATACAATGAGCAGTTCTTC

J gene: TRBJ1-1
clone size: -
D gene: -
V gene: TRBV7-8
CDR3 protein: CASSQGSTEAFF
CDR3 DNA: TGTGCCAGCAGCCAGGGTAGCACTGAAGCTTTCTTT

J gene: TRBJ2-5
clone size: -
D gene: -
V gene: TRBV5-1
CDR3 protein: CASRRGITETQYF
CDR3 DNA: TGCGCCAGCAGAAGGGGGATAACGGAGACCCAGTACTTC

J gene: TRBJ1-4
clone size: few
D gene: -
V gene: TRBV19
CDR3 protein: CASSQGDEKLFF
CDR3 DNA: TGTGCCAGTAGTCAGGGTGATGAAAAACTGTTTTTT

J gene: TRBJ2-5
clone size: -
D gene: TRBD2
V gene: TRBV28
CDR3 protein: CASRTAGGRVETQYF
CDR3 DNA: TGTGCCAGCAGGACGGCGGGGGGGCGAGTCGAGACCCAGTACTTC

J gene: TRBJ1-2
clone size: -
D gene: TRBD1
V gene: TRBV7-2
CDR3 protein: CASSSQDRGVYGYTF
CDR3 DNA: TGTGCCAGCAGCTCACAGGACAGGGGCGTCTATGGCTACACCTTC

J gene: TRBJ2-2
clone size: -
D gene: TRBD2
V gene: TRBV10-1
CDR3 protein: CAAGDGAGELFF
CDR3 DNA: TGCGCCGCGGGGGATGGGGCCGGGGAGCTGTTTTTT

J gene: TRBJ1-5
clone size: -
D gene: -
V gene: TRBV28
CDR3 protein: CASSSVAAQQRPQHF
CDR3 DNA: TGTGCCAGCAGTTCGGTGGCGGCTCAGCAGAGGCCCCAGCATTTT

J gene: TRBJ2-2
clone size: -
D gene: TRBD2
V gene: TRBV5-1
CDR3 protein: CASSLDSGSFAGELFF
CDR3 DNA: TGCGCCAGCAGCTTGGATAGCGGGAGTTTTGCCGGGGAGCTGTTTTTT

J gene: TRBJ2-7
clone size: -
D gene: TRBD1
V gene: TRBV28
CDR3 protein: CASSTTGVSSYEQYF
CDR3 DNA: TGTGCCAGCAGCACTACAGGGGTGTCTTCCTACGAGCAGTACTTC

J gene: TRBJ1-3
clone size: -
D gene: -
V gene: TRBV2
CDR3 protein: CASSGGGMASGNTIYF
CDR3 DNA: TGTGCCAGCAGTGGAGGAGGGATGGCCTCTGGAAACACCATATATTTT

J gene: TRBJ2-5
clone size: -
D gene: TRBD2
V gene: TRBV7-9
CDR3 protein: CASSRKSPSGSWETQYF
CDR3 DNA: TGTGCCAGCAGCCGAAAGAGCCCTAGCGGGAGCTGGGAGACCCAGTACTTC

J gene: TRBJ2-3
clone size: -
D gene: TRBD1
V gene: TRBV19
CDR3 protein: CASASGTGGDTQYF
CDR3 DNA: TGTGCCAGTGCCTCCGGGACAGGGGGGGATACGCAGTATTTT

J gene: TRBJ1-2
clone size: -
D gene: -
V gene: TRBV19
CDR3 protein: CASQGFGGYTF
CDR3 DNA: TGTGCCAGCCAGGGCTTTGGGGGCTACACCTTC

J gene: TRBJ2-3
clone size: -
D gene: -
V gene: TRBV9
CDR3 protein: CASSAQAAVADTQYF
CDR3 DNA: TGTGCCAGCAGCGCCCAAGCGGCAGTGGCAGATACGCAGTATTTT

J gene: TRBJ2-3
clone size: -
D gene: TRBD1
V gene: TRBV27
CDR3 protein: CASRTTSRDRGLGTQYF
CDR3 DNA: TGTGCCAGCAGGACTACAAGCCGGGACAGGGGGTTGGGTACGCAGTATTTT

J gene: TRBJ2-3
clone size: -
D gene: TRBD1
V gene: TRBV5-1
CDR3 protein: CASNTGTGSPDTQYF
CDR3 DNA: TGCGCCAGCAATACAGGGACAGGGTCACCAGATACGCAGTATTTT

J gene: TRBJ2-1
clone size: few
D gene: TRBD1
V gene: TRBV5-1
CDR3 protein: CASTAGQGLNEQFF
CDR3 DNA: TGCGCCAGTACCGCGGGACAGGGACTCAATGAGCAGTTCTTC

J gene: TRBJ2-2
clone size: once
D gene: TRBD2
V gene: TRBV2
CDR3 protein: CASSRTSGPNTGELFF
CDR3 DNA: TGTGCCAGCAGTAGGACTAGCGGGCCGAACACCGGGGAGCTGTTTTTT

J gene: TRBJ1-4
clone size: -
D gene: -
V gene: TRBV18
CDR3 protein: CASSPPNSQNEKLFF
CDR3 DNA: TGTGCCAGCTCACCACCGAACAGTCAGAATGAAAAACTGTTTTTT

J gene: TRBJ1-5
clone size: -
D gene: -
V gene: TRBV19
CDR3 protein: CASRSDRDSNQPQHF
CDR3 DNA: TGTGCCAGTAGATCGGACAGAGATAGCAATCAGCCCCAGCATTTT

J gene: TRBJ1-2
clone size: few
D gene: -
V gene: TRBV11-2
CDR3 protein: CASSPGGTNYGYTF
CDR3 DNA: TGTGCCAGCAGCCCAGGAGGAACCAACTATGGCTACACCTTC

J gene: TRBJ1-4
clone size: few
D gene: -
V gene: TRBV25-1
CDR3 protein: CASSESPGRNEKLFF
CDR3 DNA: TGTGCCAGCAGTGAATCCCCCGGGAGGAATGAAAAACTGTTTTTT

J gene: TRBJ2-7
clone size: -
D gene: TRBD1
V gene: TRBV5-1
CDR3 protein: CASSLAAGQGSYEQYF
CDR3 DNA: TGCGCCAGCAGCTTGGCCGCTGGACAGGGCTCCTACGAGCAGTACTTC

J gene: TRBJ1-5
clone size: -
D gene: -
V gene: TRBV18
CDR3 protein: CASSYDRNQPQHF
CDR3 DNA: TGTGCCAGCTCGTATGACAGAAATCAGCCCCAGCATTTT

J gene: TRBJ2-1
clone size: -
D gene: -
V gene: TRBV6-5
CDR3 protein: CASSYSLVGEQFF
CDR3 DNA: TGTGCCAGCAGTTACAGCCTAGTTGGTGAGCAGTTCTTC

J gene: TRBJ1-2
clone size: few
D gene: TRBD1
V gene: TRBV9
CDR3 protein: CASSVEQGPNYGYTF
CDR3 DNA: TGTGCCAGCAGCGTAGAACAGGGGCCTAACTATGGCTACACCTTC

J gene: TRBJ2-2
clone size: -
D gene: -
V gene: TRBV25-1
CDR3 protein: CASSGLQGSTGELFF
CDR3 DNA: TGTGCCAGCAGTGGCCTACAGGGTAGCACCGGGGAGCTGTTTTTT

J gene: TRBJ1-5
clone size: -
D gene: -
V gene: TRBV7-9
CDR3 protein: CASSEVYSNQPQHF
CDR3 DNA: TGTGCCAGCAGCGAAGTCTATAGCAATCAGCCCCAGCATTTT

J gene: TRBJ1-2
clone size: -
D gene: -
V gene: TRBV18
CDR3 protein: CASSPTGNNYGYTF
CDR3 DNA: TGTGCCAGCTCACCAACAGGGAACAACTATGGCTACACCTTC

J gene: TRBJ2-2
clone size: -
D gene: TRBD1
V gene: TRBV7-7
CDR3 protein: CASSRDRGDTGELFF
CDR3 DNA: TGTGCTAGCAGCCGGGACAGGGGAGACACCGGGGAGCTGTTTTTT

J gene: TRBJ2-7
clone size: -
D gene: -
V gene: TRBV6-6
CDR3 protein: CASSSPEGLTYEQYF
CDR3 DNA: TGTGCCAGCAGTTCACCGGAGGGTCTTACCTACGAGCAGTACTTC

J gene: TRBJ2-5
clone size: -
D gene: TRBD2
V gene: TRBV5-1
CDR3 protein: CASSSRTSWGETQYF
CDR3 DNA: TGCGCCAGCAGCTCGCGGACTAGTTGGGGGGAGACCCAGTACTTC

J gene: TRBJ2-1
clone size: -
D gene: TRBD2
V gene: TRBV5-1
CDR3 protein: CASSPPGLGIDEQFF
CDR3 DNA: TGCGCCAGCAGCCCCCCGGGACTAGGGATTGATGAGCAGTTCTTC

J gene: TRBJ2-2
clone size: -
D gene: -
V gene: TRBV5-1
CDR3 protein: CASRGSNTGELFF
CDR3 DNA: TGCGCCAGCAGGGGCTCGAACACCGGGGAGCTGTTTTTT

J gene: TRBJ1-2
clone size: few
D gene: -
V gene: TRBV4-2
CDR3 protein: CASSPKLVGNYGYTF
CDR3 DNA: TGTGCCAGCAGCCCAAAGTTGGTCGGTAACTATGGCTACACCTTC

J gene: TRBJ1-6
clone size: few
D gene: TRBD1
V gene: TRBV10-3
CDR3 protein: CAISEPMTGGNSPLHF
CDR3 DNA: TGTGCCATCAGTGAGCCGATGACAGGGGGTAATTCACCCCTCCACTTT

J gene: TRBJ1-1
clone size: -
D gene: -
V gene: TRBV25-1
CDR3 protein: CASSGRTAWEAFF
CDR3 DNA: TGTGCCAGCAGTGGGAGGACAGCCTGGGAAGCTTTCTTT

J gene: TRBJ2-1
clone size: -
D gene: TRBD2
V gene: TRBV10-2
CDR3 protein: CARISGSHNEQFF
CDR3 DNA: TGCGCCAGAATTAGCGGGAGTCACAATGAGCAGTTCTTC

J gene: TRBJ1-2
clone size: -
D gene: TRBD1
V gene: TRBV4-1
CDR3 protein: CASSPEGARGYGYTF
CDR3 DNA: TGCGCCAGCAGCCCCGAGGGGGCGCGCGGCTATGGCTACACCTTC

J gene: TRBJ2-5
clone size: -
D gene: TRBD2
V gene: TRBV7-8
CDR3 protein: CASSLGGRAETQYF
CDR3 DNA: TGTGCCAGCAGCTTAGGCGGGAGGGCTGAGACCCAGTACTTC

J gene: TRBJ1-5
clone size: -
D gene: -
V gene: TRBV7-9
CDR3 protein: CASSLFGDQPQHF
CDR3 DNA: TGTGCCAGCAGCTTATTCGGGGATCAGCCCCAGCATTTT